This T cell receptor (beta chain) was found in a study of identical twins. This clonotype has at least ten counts. TCRdb called the 5' RACE reads again in MiXCR, with one record for every CDR3 protein. The table has hundreds of thousands of distinct CDR3 sequences, about 20% seen once. The V gene's germline CDR1 is SGHDN and CDR2 FVKESK. The V gene lost 8 bases and the J gene lost 2 bases, with 9 bases spanning the gap. The CDR3 loop spans 12 amino acids. This sample was shared with a second study, whose subject was T cells expressing NK-cell markers.

Sequencing was carried out using PBMCs. The clonotype comes from a young woman in good health. The V gene is TRBV14, the J gene TRBJ1-2, with D possibly matching TRBD1 (6 bases). CDR3 DNA: TGTGCCAGCCAGGGGAACAACTATGGCTACACCTTC. Encoded protein: CASQGNNYGYTF.